This passage covers 17 T cell receptor beta chains from one sample sequenced in a study of vaccination effects on CD4 cells after COVID-19. The antigens of these receptors remain unknown. CD4+ T cells specific for antigen were expanded with viral peptide pools by the ViraFEST assay before sequencing. After more than 8 days in culture, the CD4+ T cells were isolated. A positive SARS-CoV-2 PCR test fell between March and December 2020. Participants received two doses of either the BNT162b2 or mRNA-1273 vaccine. This table comes from immunoSEQ multiplex PCR, and its TCRdb copy is limited to in-frame clones, with some not included. The repertoire consists of some 17,000 clones, with 76% occurring once and the leading ten covering about 20%. Material: CD4+ T cells from PBMCs cultured with SARS-CoV-2 spike peptides, obtained after COVID-19 vaccination. The receptors come from a human donor who had a prior SARS-CoV-2 infection.

This clone was seen once. The genes are TRBV7-2 and TRBJ1-2, with D possibly matching TRBD1 (5 bases). V was clipped by 2 bases and J by 5 bases, with 15 bases between them. Germline V gene lookup returns CDR1 SGHTA and CDR2 FQGNSA. This CDR3 is built from 15 residues. The CDR3 loop reads CASSLSAGLTYGYTF. As DNA, the CDR3 is TGTGCCAGCAGCTTATCCGCAGGGCTCACTTATGGCTACACCTTC. Based on the CDR3 plus reference TRBV7-2 and TRBJ1-2, the full variable domain is GAGVSQSPSNKVTEKGKDVELRCDPISGHTALYWYRQSLGQGLEFLIYFQGNSAPDKSGLPSDRFSAERTGGSVSTLTIQRTQQEDSAVYLCASSLSAGLTYGYTFGSGTRLTVV.

This clone was seen only a few times. This sequence joins TRBV2 and TRBJ1-4, with D possibly matching TRBD1 (5 bases). This CDR3 comprises 13 residues. With 2 bases removed from V and 8 bases from J, the gap between germline ends came to 9 bases. CDR1 SNHLY and CDR2 FYNNEI come from the germline V gene. Written as DNA, the CDR3 is TGTGCCAGCAGTGAACAGGGAGGCGAAAAACTGTTTTTT. It encodes CASSEQGGEKLFF.

The V and J genes are TRBV15 and TRBJ2-5; TRBD1 is a possible D gene (5 bases). Trimming left V 2 bases short and J 4 bases short, with 8 bases between. CDR3 length equals 13 residues. Germline V gene sequence: CDR1 LNHNV, CDR2 YYDKDF (reference sequence). CDR3 in amino acids: CATSRQGRETQYF. In nucleotides, the CDR3 is TGTGCCACCAGCAGACAGGGAAGAGAGACCCAGTACTTC.

V is TRBV5-1 and J is TRBJ2-7; possible D gene TRBD2, 5 bases. V lost 4 bases, J lost 6 bases, and 17 bases lay in between. The CDR3 consists of 14 residues. Germline values: CDR1 SGHRS, CDR2 YFSETQ. CDR3 loop: CASSRDTEAGEQYF. The DNA for the CDR3 is TGCGCCAGCAGCCGTGATACGGAGGCGGGCGAGCAGTACTTC.

This clone ranks as medium-sized. The rearrangement joins TRBV5-1 to TRBJ2-7; 8 nucleotides align to TRBD1. CDR3 length: 13 amino acids. CDR1 is SGHRS and CDR2 is YFSETQ in the germline V gene. Unmatched junction bases numbered 4, after V lost 5 bases and J lost 3 bases. The CDR3 DNA is TGCGCCAGCAGTCAGGGGGCAAGCTACGAGCAGTACTTC. Translated, it gives CASSQGASYEQYF. The complete variable domain, with remaining parts taken from reference TRBV5-1 and TRBJ2-7, reads KAGVTQTPRYLIKTRGQQVTLSCSPISGHRSVSWYQQTPGQGLQFLFEYFSETQRNKGNFPGRFSGRQFSNSRSEMNVSTLELGDSALYLCASSQGASYEQYFGPGTRLTVT.

V gene TRBV29-1 combines with J gene TRBJ2-1, with D possibly being TRBD1 or TRBD2 (6 bases each). Trimming stripped 6 bases from V and 2 bases from J, with 14 bases between. The CDR3 has 14 residues. Germline assignment: CDR1 SQVTM and CDR2 ANQGSEA. Here the CDR3 reads CSVFGGGPYNEQFF. CDR3 in DNA: TGCAGCGTGTTTGGAGGGGGGCCCTACAATGAGCAGTTCTTC.

This rearrangement joins TRBV3-1 (or the pseudogene TRBV3-2) to TRBJ2-1; 9 nucleotides align to TRBD2. The CDR3 consists of 16 residues. J was trimmed by 8 bases and V by 2 bases; bases with no gene match: 10. CDR1 is LGHDT, CDR2 YNNKEL, per germline (reference sequence). The CDR3 DNA sequence: TGTGCCAGCAGCCAAATACGGCGGGGGGGCCTCGATGAGCAGTTCTTC. This sequence encodes CASSQIRRGGLDEQFF.

The genes are TRBV7-2 and TRBJ2-7, with D perhaps TRBD1 or TRBD2 (7 bases each). CDR1 SGHTA and CDR2 FQGNSA come from the germline V gene. Trimming took off 5 bases at V and 4 bases at J, with 15 bases between the two ends. The CDR3 consists of 14 residues. The CDR3 region is CASSNRQGGYEQYF. CDR3 coding DNA: TGTGCCAGCAGCAATAGACAGGGAGGGTACGAGCAGTACTTC.

The chain recombines TRBV7-2 with TRBJ1-5; TRBD1 might be the D (5 bases). In germline, CDR1 is SGHTA, CDR2 FQGNSA. The ends were cut back, 3 bases at V and 6 bases at J, with 18 bases in the middle. The CDR3 has 16 residues. CDR3 loop: CASSFSPGLWAQPQHF. The CDR3 DNA follows: TGTGCCAGCAGCTTCTCACCGGGACTATGGGCTCAGCCCCAGCATTTT.

This clone was seen a single time. In DNA form, the CDR3 reads TGTGCCAGCAGCCGAAGGTGGGGGACAGGGTACATGAACACTGAAGCTTTCTTT. Its protein is CASSRRWGTGYMNTEAFF. The chain is built from TRBV27 and TRBJ1-1; TRBD1 matches at 9 bases. Trimming cost V 6 bases and J 0 bases; bases outside gene matches: 14. CDR3 length: 18 residues. Germline V gene data show CDR1 as MNHEY and CDR2 as SMNVEV (reference sequence).

This clone occurred a few times. This chain uses TRBV5-5 with TRBJ2-7; D is undetermined. Germline-derived CDR1 and CDR2 are SGHKS and YYEKEE (reference sequence). The CDR3 consists of 13 residues. The V gene lost 1 base and the J gene lost 4 bases, with 9 bases spanning the gap. CDR3 bases: TGTGCCAGCAGCTTGAGGCCTTTTTACGAGCAGTACTTC. This sequence encodes CASSLRPFYEQYF. The variable domain in full, with the rest retrieved from reference TRBV5-5 and TRBJ2-7, is DAGVTQSPTHLIKTRGQQVTLRCSPISGHKSVSWYQQVLGQGPQFIFQYYEKEERGRGNFPDRFSARQFPNYSSELNVNALLLGDSALYLCASSLRPFYEQYFGPGTRLTVT.

The V gene is TRBV11-3, the J gene TRBJ1-3; D unclear. CDR1 is SGHNT, CDR2 YENEEA, per germline. The V and J ends lost 5 bases and 0 bases respectively, with 14 bases between them. This CDR3 contains 16 residues. The CDR3 DNA sequence: TGTGCCAGCAGCCCCCGTTCAACCTACTCTGGAAACACCATATATTTT. Translating gives CASSPRSTYSGNTIYF.

The chain carries TRBV11-2 and TRBJ2-7; tentatively, D is TRBD1 (6 bases). V lost 4 bases, J lost 4 bases, and 23 bases lay in between. CDR1 SGHAT and CDR2 FQNNGV come from the germline V gene. The CDR3 is made up of 17 amino acids. CDR3 coding DNA: TGTGCCAGCAGCTCTACACTTCCCGGGACACGACCTTACGAGCAGTACTTC. Residues: CASSSTLPGTRPYEQYF.

The chain uses TRBV6-5 and TRBJ2-5, with D perhaps TRBD1 (5 bases). The germline gives CDR1 MNHEY, CDR2 SVGAGI. The CDR3 has 15 amino acids. Deletions cut 8 bases from V and 2 bases from J, with 18 bases between. This CDR3 is CASEGAAPQQETQYF. CDR3 bases: TGTGCCAGCGAAGGGGCGGCTCCCCAACAAGAGACCCAGTACTTC.

The V and J genes are TRBV9 and TRBJ1-6; no firm D call. Trimming removed 0 bases from V and 5 bases from J, with 12 bases in between. The CDR3 contains 16 residues. Germline values: CDR1 SGDLS, CDR2 YYNGEE. The CDR3 region is CASSVAPRTDNSPLHF. The CDR3 DNA reads TGTGCCAGCAGCGTAGCTCCAAGGACCGATAATTCACCCCTCCACTTT.

This clone has only a few counts. The J gene is TRBJ1-1, the V gene TRBV7-9, with a weak D call TRBD1 (5 bases). Germline V gives CDR1 SEHNR, CDR2 FQNEAQ (reference sequence). The CDR3 has 13 amino acids. The germline V and J ends were trimmed by 5 bases and 1 base, with 8 bases remaining between them. The CDR3 is CASSPQGNTEAFF. As DNA, the CDR3 is TGTGCCAGCAGCCCCCAGGGGAACACTGAAGCTTTCTTT.

V is TRBV7-2 and J is TRBJ2-4; 8 bases fit TRBD2. The CDR3 consists of 15 residues. Trimming at V came to 2 bases and at J to 12 bases, leaving 12 bases not matched to a gene. The germline CDR1 and CDR2 sequences are SGHTA and FQGNSA. The CDR3: CASSLLSGLADSQYF. CDR3 sequence (DNA): TGTGCCAGCAGCTTATTGTCAGGACTAGCCGATAGTCAGTACTTC.